The T cell receptor beta chain described here comes from a study of cytomegalovirus exposure and HLA in healthy donors. Study-wide results and limits: Upon later analysis, TCR association rates were observed to vary by HLA locus, being highest for DRB1 and lowest for HLA-C. Prior analysis indicated that the majority of TCR beta V segments exhibited productivity approximately 90% or approximately 30% of the time. The sole available immune exposure information was CMV serostatus.

This clone appeared a single time. Its target is not known. The PCR employed 60 Vbeta primers together with 13 Jbeta primers. The method was immunoSEQ multiplex PCR; TCRdb's version includes in-frame clones alone and lacks a portion of them. The sample includes over 95,000 clones, 77% of them seen just once. The germline CDR1 and CDR2 sequences are LGHNA and YSLEER. Germline trimming cut 2 bases from V and 9 bases from J; bases unmatched to any gene: 11. The CDR3 contains 16 residues. The genes are TRBV4-3 and TRBJ2-1; 9 bases are shared with TRBD1. The sample was PBMCs. This TCR came from a man aged 40-49 years in good health and CMV-seropositive. This CDR3 is CASSQIGQGIFVEQFF. CDR3 in DNA: TGCGCCAGCAGCCAAATCGGACAGGGGATTTTCGTTGAGCAGTTCTTC.